Listed here are 28 T cell receptor beta chains from one sample, sequenced in a study of cytomegalovirus exposure and HLA in healthy donors. Researchers ran the PCR with 60 Vbeta and 13 Jbeta primers. Libraries were prepared by immunoSEQ multiplex PCR; TCRdb keeps only in-frame clonotypes and omits some of them. The data hold about 110,000 clones, with about 59% observed a single time. The sequenced sample was PBMCs. The receptors shown here come from a man aged 30 to 45 in good health and CMV-seropositive.

This clone appeared once. The chain employs TRBV27 and TRBJ1-6; 9 bases fit TRBD1. Germline assignment: CDR1 MNHEY and CDR2 SMNVEV (reference sequence). The junction had 4 bases not matched to a gene; V was cut back by 4 bases and J by 9 bases. The CDR3 totals 14 residues. CDR3 sequence reads: CASSWDRVGSPLHF. Written as DNA, the CDR3 is TGTGCCAGCAGTTGGGACAGGGTCGGTTCACCCCTCCACTTT.

This clone was seen more than once but under ten times. The chain joins TRBV7-2 to TRBJ2-6, with 8 bases aligning to TRBD1. The length of the CDR3 is 13 residues. Germline loops: CDR1 SGHTA, CDR2 FQGNSA. The CDR3 is CARQGTGANVLTF. The CDR3 coding sequence is TGTGCACGACAGGGGACCGGGGCCAACGTCCTGACTTTC.

The chain employs TRBV7-6 and TRBJ2-1, with TRBD2 matching 10 bases. Germline V gene lookup returns CDR1 SGHVS and CDR2 FNYEAQ. Unmatched junction bases numbered 6, after V lost 5 bases and J lost 2 bases. The CDR3 is made up of 16 amino acids. The CDR3 loop is CASSQQRGGTYNEQFF. CDR3 DNA sequence: TGTGCCAGCAGCCAGCAGCGGGGGGGAACCTACAATGAGCAGTTCTTC.

The table lists this clone with a count of one. V gene TRBV7-8 combines with J gene TRBJ1-2, with D uncertain. The length of the CDR3 is 16 residues. The germline CDR1 and CDR2 sequences are SGHVS and FQNEAQ. V lost 1 base and J 4 bases, leaving 16 bases between the germline ends. CDR3 nucleotide sequence: TGTGCCAGCAGCTTAGAAGAGACCGCTGCAGGCTATGGCTACACCTTC. Translating it yields CASSLEETAAGYGYTF.

This clone has a single count. The chain recombines TRBV6-5 with TRBJ2-7; no definite D call. Germline values: CDR1 MNHEY, CDR2 SVGAGI. The V gene lost 5 bases and the J gene lost 0 bases, with 11 bases spanning the gap. There are 14 residues in the CDR3. CDR3 loop: CASSERSSSYEQYF. Here the CDR3 DNA reads TGTGCCAGCAGTGAACGTTCGAGCTCCTACGAGCAGTACTTC.

The chain is built from TRBV6-5 and TRBJ1-4; possibly TRBD1 for D (6 bases). The CDR3 consists of 15 residues. CDR1 MNHEY and CDR2 SVGAGI come from the germline V gene. Trimming took off 5 bases at V and 8 bases at J, with 18 bases between the two ends. This CDR3 reads CASSGSGGQREKLFF. In DNA, the CDR3 is TGTGCCAGCAGTGGCTCGGGGGGGCAGCGGGAAAAACTGTTTTTT.

This chain uses TRBV6-1 with TRBJ1-2; 8 bases align to TRBD1. Germline V gene sequence: CDR1 MNHNS, CDR2 SASEGT. With V trimmed by 6 bases and J by 6 bases, 6 bases remained unmatched. This CDR3 is built from 13 residues. The CDR3 DNA sequence: TGTGCCAGCAGCGCGACAGGGGATGATGGCTACACCTTC. As protein: CASSATGDDGYTF.

The V call is TRBV6-1, the J call TRBJ1-6; D is uncertain. Looked up from germline, CDR1 is MNHNS and CDR2 is SASEGT. Trimming took off 3 bases at V and 10 bases at J, with 7 bases between the two ends. The length of the CDR3 is 12 residues. CDR3 in DNA: TGTGCCAGCAGTGATTTGAGGTCACCCCTCCACTTT. Translated: CASSDLRSPLHF.

V and J are TRBV5-1 and TRBJ1-5; TRBD1 is a possible D gene (5 bases). With 0 bases removed from V and 5 bases from J, the gap between germline ends came to 12 bases. Per the germline V gene, CDR1 is SGHRS and CDR2 is YFSETQ. The CDR3 consists of 15 residues. In nucleotides, the CDR3 is TGCGCCAGCAGCTTGGAAGGGCGGGGGGATCAGCCCCAGCATTTT. This codes for CASSLEGRGDQPQHF. The whole variable domain, remainder taken from reference TRBV5-1 and TRBJ1-5, is KAGVTQTPRYLIKTRGQQVTLSCSPISGHRSVSWYQQTPGQGLQFLFEYFSETQRNKGNFPGRFSGRQFSNSRSEMNVSTLELGDSALYLCASSLEGRGDQPQHFGDGTRLSIL.

The gene calls are TRBV7-9 and TRBJ1-1; D perhaps matches TRBD1 (5 bases). Germline-derived CDR1 and CDR2 are SEHNR and FQNEAQ (reference sequence). The CDR3 is 11 amino acids. The CDR3 bases are TGTTCCGGATTTCAGGGAGGGACGGCTTTCTTT. This sequence encodes CSGFQGGTAFF.

The chain recombines TRBV2 with TRBJ2-2, with 7 bases lining up with TRBD1. The CDR3 covers 13 residues. Germline-derived CDR1 and CDR2 are SNHLY and FYNNEI. V shed 10 bases and J 5 bases; nucleotides not matched to a gene: 7. The CDR3 bases are TGTGCCACCGACAGGGATGGGACCGGGGAGCTGTTTTTT. It is translated as CATDRDGTGELFF.

The rearrangement links TRBV27 to TRBJ2-7, with 10 positions matching TRBD1. CDR3 length equals 15 residues. Per germline, CDR1 MNHEY and CDR2 SMNVEV (reference sequence). V trimming: 6 bases; J trimming: 3 bases; junction bases outside the gene matches: 8. The CDR3, as DNA: TGTGCCAGCAGAAACCCCGGGACAGGGGTCTACGAGCAGTACTTC. As protein: CASRNPGTGVYEQYF.

The chain carries TRBV27 and TRBJ2-7, with D maybe TRBD2 (5 bases). Trimming left V 5 bases short and J 5 bases short, with 10 bases between. The germline V gene has CDR1 MNHEY and CDR2 SMNVEV (reference sequence). The CDR3 extends over 12 amino acids. CDR3 DNA sequence: TGTGCCAGCAGTACGGGGTCCCACGAGCAGTACTTC. Its translation: CASSTGSHEQYF.

Comments on this clone: Other DNA sequences in the sample encode the same CDR3. The rearrangement uses TRBV27 and TRBJ1-2; 8 positions match TRBD1. The J segment lost 4 bases and the V segment lost 4 bases, leaving 17 bases of the junction unmatched. CDR1 MNHEY and CDR2 SMNVEV come from the germline V gene (reference sequence). The CDR3 runs 18 residues. CDR3 DNA: TGTGCCAGCAGTTCGGCGGGGCAGGGGGCTCCAAGGGGCTATGGCTACACCTTC. Translation: CASSSAGQGAPRGYGYTF.

The V gene is TRBV6-5, the J gene TRBJ1-2, with 10 bases lining up with TRBD1. Trimming took 5 bases from V and 7 from J; bases not matched to a gene: 4. The germline gives CDR1 MNHEY, CDR2 SVGAGI. The CDR3 runs to 13 residues. CDR3 region: CASSRQGAGGYTF. The CDR3 DNA sequence: TGTGCCAGCAGTCGACAGGGGGCTGGTGGCTACACCTTC.

V and J are TRBV19 and TRBJ2-5, with 7 bases fitting TRBD1. Trimming cost V 7 bases and J 3 bases; bases outside gene matches: 8. From germline, CDR1 is LNHDA and CDR2 SQIVND (reference sequence). The length of the CDR3 is 14 residues. CDR3 nucleotides: TGTGCCAGTAAATTGACAGGGCCCGAAGAGACCCAGTACTTC. Its translation: CASKLTGPEETQYF.

This chain uses TRBV27 with TRBJ1-5; 7 positions match TRBD1. The V and J ends lost 4 bases and 3 bases, in that order; junction bases with no gene match: 9. There are 16 residues in the CDR3. Germline V gene lookup returns CDR1 MNHEY and CDR2 SMNVEV (reference sequence). The CDR3 is CASSSGQAVFNQPQHF. The CDR3 DNA sequence: TGTGCCAGCAGTTCAGGACAGGCCGTCTTCAATCAGCCCCAGCATTTT.

Concerning this clone: Germline is not matched at one junction end, which may reflect a read error. The chain carries TRBV7-2 and TRBJ1-3; 7 nucleotides line up with TRBD1. The germline CDR1 and CDR2 sequences are SGHTA and FQGNSA. This CDR3 is 18 amino acids long. This CDR3 reads CASSLGGGSLRSGNAIYF. The CDR3 bases are TGTGCCAGCAGCTTAGGAGGGGGCAGCCTGAGGTCTGGAAACGCCATATATTTT.

This chain's CDR3 is CASSSTPERSYEQYF. CDR3 DNA: TGCGCCAGCAGCTCCACCCCAGAACGCTCCTACGAGCAGTACTTC. This chain uses TRBV5-1 with TRBJ2-7, with D unclear. CDR3 size: 15 residues. Trimming pared 3 bases from V and 0 bases from J, leaving 13 bases between. The germline V gene encodes CDR1 SGHRS and CDR2 YFSETQ.

The chain joins TRBV7-9 to TRBJ1-2; D remains unclear. Germline-derived CDR1 and CDR2 are SEHNR and FQNEAQ (reference sequence). The ends were cut back, 0 bases at V and 0 bases at J, with 11 bases in the middle. The CDR3 is 16 amino acids. The CDR3 reads CASSLAGAGTNYGYTF. For the CDR3, the DNA is TGTGCCAGCAGCTTAGCGGGAGCCGGCACTAACTATGGCTACACCTTC.

This rearrangement joins TRBV6-5 to TRBJ2-6; maybe TRBD1 (5 bases). In germline, CDR1 is MNHEY, CDR2 SVGAGI. CDR3 size: 14 residues. The V and J ends lost 6 bases and 3 bases respectively, with 9 bases between them. The CDR3 DNA follows: TGTGCCAGCAGCCCCCAGGGTGGGGCCAACGTCCTGACTTTC. It codes for CASSPQGGANVLTF.

DNA for the CDR3: TGTGCCAGCAGCTTAAAAGGGGCAGGGTCCAGAGAAAAACTGTTTTTT. Protein sequence: CASSLKGAGSREKLFF. The chain uses TRBV11-2 and TRBJ1-4, with TRBD1 as a possible D gene (5 bases). Germline CDR1 is SGHAT and CDR2 is FQNNGV. V was clipped by 2 bases and J by 8 bases, with 18 bases between them. The length of the CDR3 is 16 residues.

This sequence joins TRBV9 and TRBJ1-6; 9 nucleotides match TRBD1. This CDR3 comprises 15 residues. Germline assignment: CDR1 SGDLS and CDR2 YYNGEE. The trim removed 4 bases at V and 7 bases at J, leaving 6 bases unmatched. The DNA for the CDR3 is TGTGCCAGCAGCCCCCGGACAGGGGAGAATTCACCCCTCCACTTT. This encodes CASSPRTGENSPLHF.

This chain joins TRBV23-1 and TRBJ1-2; the D is unclear. TRBV23-1 is noted as an ORF with a role that remains uncertain. CDR3 length: 18 residues. V dropped 1 base and J dropped 4 bases, with 22 bases sitting between them. In nucleotides, the CDR3 is TGCGCCAGCAGTCAATACTTCCCCCCGATGACGCCGGGCTATGGCTACACCTTC. Translation gives CASSQYFPPMTPGYGYTF.

This clone was counted a single time. This sequence joins TRBV25-1 and TRBJ1-2, with no clear D. V gave up 6 bases and J gave up 8 bases, with 16 bases separating them. Germline V gene sequence: CDR1 MGHDK, CDR2 SYGVNS. This CDR3 has 13 amino acids. This CDR3 is CASRKDFQEGYTF. CDR3 coding DNA: TGTGCCAGCAGGAAGGACTTTCAGGAGGGCTACACCTTC.

This clone has a single count. The chain has TRBV19 and TRBJ1-5, with D possibly matching TRBD1 (6 bases). The CDR3 consists of 16 residues. The germline gives CDR1 LNHDA, CDR2 SQIVND (reference sequence). The V end lost 2 bases, the J end lost 1 base, and 12 bases lay between the germline ends. The CDR3 sequence is CASSISGARSNQPQHF. The CDR3 bases are TGTGCCAGTAGTATATCAGGGGCAAGAAGCAATCAGCCCCAGCATTTT.

J is TRBJ2-7 and V is TRBV5-1, with D tentatively TRBD2 (5 bases). The V gene's germline CDR1 is SGHRS and CDR2 YFSETQ. The CDR3 contains 13 residues. V lost 1 base and J 2 bases, leaving 7 bases between the germline ends. The CDR3 region has the DNA TGCGCCAGCAGCTTGTACGGGACCTACGAGCAGTACTTC. Protein: CASSLYGTYEQYF. Using reference TRBV5-1 and TRBJ2-7 for the parts outside the CDR3, the full variable domain is KAGVTQTPRYLIKTRGQQVTLSCSPISGHRSVSWYQQTPGQGLQFLFEYFSETQRNKGNFPGRFSGRQFSNSRSEMNVSTLELGDSALYLCASSLYGTYEQYFGPGTRLTVT.

This sequence joins TRBV7-8 and TRBJ1-1; unclear D gene. This CDR3 has 13 residues. The V end lost 1 base, the J end lost 5 bases, and 8 bases lay between the germline ends. Germline lookup yields CDR1 SGHVS and CDR2 FQNEAQ. CDR3 sequence reads: CASSLGGWTEAFF. DNA of the CDR3: TGTGCCAGCAGCTTAGGCGGGTGGACTGAAGCTTTCTTT.